Presented here are 23 T cell receptor beta chains from one specimen sequenced in a study of blood T cell repertoires in COVID-19. TCRdb's copy holds only in-frame clones and misses some; the assay was immunoSEQ multiplex PCR. The sample consists of more than 250,000 clones, roughly 86% of them appearing once. Input material: PBMCs or T cells enriched from blood (not recorded which). The receptor set was obtained from a woman in her twenties or thirties who had recovered from COVID-19.

This chain connects TRBV19 to TRBJ2-7, with 8 bases lining up with TRBD1. Germline V CDR1 and CDR2: LNHDA, SQIVND (reference sequence). The CDR3 length is 14 residues. With 1 base clipped from V and 6 bases from J, the junction kept 5 bases outside the gene matches. The chain's CDR3 is CASSIGTGIREQYF. CDR3 bases: TGTGCCAGTAGTATAGGGACAGGGATCCGCGAGCAGTACTTC.

The DNA for the CDR3 is TGCAGCGTTGGACAGGGGGTATCTGGCGAGCAGTACTTC. Translated, it gives CSVGQGVSGEQYF. The rearrangement links TRBV29-1 to TRBJ2-7, with 9 bases identical to TRBD1. Germline trimming cut 4 bases from V and 6 bases from J; bases unmatched to any gene: 7. CDR1 is SQVTM and CDR2 is ANQGSEA in the germline V gene. The CDR3 spans 13 residues.

This chain uses TRBV19 with TRBJ1-2; possible D gene TRBD1, 5 bases. V was cut by 3 bases and J by 10 bases, with 12 bases left in between. CDR1 and CDR2 (germline): LNHDA, SQIVND (reference sequence). This CDR3 has 12 residues. This CDR3 is CASSIQAGYYTF. The CDR3, as DNA: TGTGCCAGTAGTATCCAGGCAGGGTACTACACCTTC.

The gene calls are TRBV4-2 and TRBJ1-6; the D is unclear. Trimming pared 1 base from V and 10 bases from J, leaving 20 bases between. CDR3 length equals 17 residues. The germline V gene encodes CDR1 LGHNA and CDR2 YNFKEQ. CDR3 DNA: TGTGCCAGCAGCCAAGGCACGTGGACGAGACTAGAGTCACCCCTCCACTTT. It is translated as CASSQGTWTRLESPLHF.

The chain is built from TRBV20-1 and TRBJ2-5; 14 nucleotides agree with TRBD2. Germline V gene sequence: CDR1 DFQATT, CDR2 SNEGSKA (reference sequence). There are 17 residues in the CDR3. Trimming removed 3 bases from V and 2 bases from J; junction bases left unmatched: 8. The CDR3 sequence is CSASLGTSGGLQETQYF. Here the CDR3 DNA reads TGCAGTGCTAGTCTGGGGACTAGCGGGGGACTACAAGAGACCCAGTACTTC.

This rearrangement joins TRBV2 to TRBJ2-7; D possibly corresponds to TRBD1 (5 bases). Trimming left V 6 bases short and J 0 bases short, with 9 bases between. Germline V lookup: CDR1 SNHLY, CDR2 FYNNEI. This CDR3 spans 13 amino acids. The CDR3 loop reads CASSEQDSYEQYF. As DNA, the CDR3 is TGTGCCAGCAGCGAACAGGACTCCTACGAGCAGTACTTC.

This clone was observed a few times. The sample carries other DNA sequences with the same CDR3. The chain recombines TRBV5-4 with TRBJ2-1, with 9 bases identical to TRBD1. After removal of 4 bases from V and 1 base from J, the junction contained 3 bases not matched to a gene. The CDR3 contains 15 residues. Germline V gene lookup returns CDR1 SGHNT and CDR2 YYREEE (reference sequence). CDR3 in DNA: TGTGCCAGCAGCCTCGACAGGGGGTCCTACAATGAGCAGTTCTTC. Amino acids: CASSLDRGSYNEQFF.

The chain employs TRBV28 and TRBJ2-5, with D unresolved. The germline V and J ends were trimmed by 7 bases and 5 bases, with 11 bases remaining between them. This CDR3 has 12 residues. Looked up from germline, CDR1 is MDHEN and CDR2 is SYDVKM. This CDR3 is CASILLQETQYF. CDR3 DNA: TGTGCCAGCATCCTTTTACAGGAGACCCAGTACTTC.

This clone has a handful of counts. The V and J genes are TRBV5-1 and TRBJ1-3; 7 bases fit TRBD1. This CDR3 spans 17 amino acids. Per germline, CDR1 SGHRS and CDR2 YFSETQ. The ends lost 0 bases at V and 0 bases at J; junction bases unmatched: 6. The CDR3 reads CASSLAGQANSGNTIYF. Here the CDR3 DNA reads TGCGCCAGCAGCTTGGCCGGACAGGCGAACTCTGGAAACACCATATATTTT.

V and J are TRBV5-1 and TRBJ1-2, with 7 bases that match TRBD1. CDR3 length equals 15 residues. Germline CDR1 and CDR2: SGHRS and YFSETQ. Trimming cost V 1 base and J 6 bases; bases outside gene matches: 9. DNA for the CDR3: TGCGCCAGCAGCTTGAGACAGGGTGTGTTAGATGGCTACACCTTC. Residues: CASSLRQGVLDGYTF.

The chain employs TRBV7-2 and TRBJ2-1; TRBD1 agrees at 8 bases. The V gene end was trimmed by 5 bases and the J gene end by 5 bases; junction bases not matched to a gene: 11. This CDR3 comprises 16 residues. In germline, CDR1 is SGHTA, CDR2 FQGNSA. DNA for the CDR3: TGTGCCAGCAGCCCCTTGGGGGACAGGACTGACAATGAGCAGTTCTTC. Protein: CASSPLGDRTDNEQFF. The full variable domain, in which reference TRBV7-2 and TRBJ2-1 provide the parts outside the CDR3, is GAGVSQSPSNKVTEKGKDVELRCDPISGHTALYWYRQSLGQGLEFLIYFQGNSAPDKSGLPSDRFSAERTGGSVSTLTIQRTQQEDSAVYLCASSPLGDRTDNEQFFGPGTRLTVL.

Here the CDR3 reads CASSISPRAGGYTF. CDR3 in DNA: TGTGCCAGTAGTATTTCCCCGAGGGCGGGAGGCTACACCTTC. This chain joins TRBV19 and TRBJ1-2; D is unclear. The CDR3 length is 14 residues. Trimming shortened V by 3 bases and J by 8 bases, and 16 bases separated the two germline ends. Germline CDR1 is LNHDA and CDR2 is SQIVND (reference sequence).

In this sample, this clone turned up once. The J gene is TRBJ2-7, the V gene TRBV18, with TRBD2 matching over 12 bases. V lost 0 bases to trimming and J lost 4 bases; unmatched junction nucleotides: 1. The length of the CDR3 is 15 residues. Germline CDR1 KGHSH, CDR2 LQKENI. The CDR3 DNA follows: TGTGCCAGCTCACCACCGACTAGCGGGGGTTACGAGCAGTACTTC. The encoded protein is CASSPPTSGGYEQYF.

The chain carries TRBV7-9 and TRBJ2-5; TRBD2 agrees at 9 bases. This CDR3 spans 15 amino acids. After removal of 1 base from V and 5 bases from J, the junction contained 5 bases not matched to a gene. Germline values: CDR1 SEHNR, CDR2 FQNEAQ (reference sequence). The CDR3 nucleotides read TGTGCCAGCAGCTTAGTGCTAGCGGGGTCCGAGACCCAGTACTTC. This gives the protein CASSLVLAGSETQYF.

This clone was detected only once. V is TRBV28 and J is TRBJ2-3, with 7 nucleotides matching TRBD2. The CDR3 runs to 14 residues. V lost 6 bases to trimming and J lost 7 bases; unmatched junction nucleotides: 10. The germline V gene has CDR1 MDHEN and CDR2 SYDVKM. CDR3 DNA sequence: TGTGCCAGCAGCTGGGGGGGTGGTGCAAATACGCAGTATTTT. It codes for CASSWGGGANTQYF. Variable domain in full (rest from reference TRBV28 and TRBJ2-3): DVKVTQSSRYLVKRTGEKVFLECVQDMDHENMFWYRQDPGLGLRLIYFSYDVKMKEKGDIPEGYSVSREKKERFSLILESASTNQTSMYLCASSWGGGANTQYFGPGTRLTVL.

This sequence joins TRBV5-1 and TRBJ1-3; D gene unclear. There are 15 residues in the CDR3. CDR1 SGHRS and CDR2 YFSETQ come from the germline V gene. Trimming left V 0 bases short and J 0 bases short, with 7 bases between. CDR3 bases: TGCGCCAGCAGCTTGGGCTGGAGCTCTGGAAACACCATATATTTT. Translating it yields CASSLGWSSGNTIYF.

The count of this clone is one. The CDR3 is CASSSPGGLTPSRDGYTF. The CDR3 region has the DNA TGTGCCAGCAGTTCCCCAGGGGGCTTGACTCCCTCGAGGGATGGCTACACCTTC. The chain uses TRBV28 and TRBJ1-2, with TRBD1 matching over 8 bases. Germline lookup yields CDR1 MDHEN and CDR2 SYDVKM. Unmatched junction bases numbered 19, after V lost 4 bases and J lost 6 bases. The CDR3 is made up of 18 amino acids.

This clone is a singleton in its sample. The chain is built from TRBV27 and TRBJ2-7; D possibly matches TRBD1 or TRBD2 (9 bases each). This CDR3 is 18 amino acids long. The V end lost 5 bases, the J end lost 4 bases, and 27 bases lay between the germline ends. The V gene's germline CDR1 is MNHEY and CDR2 SMNVEV (reference sequence). CDR3: CASSSPGQGERGDYEQYF. The CDR3 DNA reads TGTGCCAGCAGTAGTCCGGGACAGGGTGAGCGGGGGGATTACGAGCAGTACTTC.

CDR3: CASSQPPAGAFF. CDR3 nucleotide sequence: TGCGCCAGCAGCCAACCCCCAGCGGGAGCTTTCTTT. The rearrangement joins TRBV4-1 to TRBJ1-1, with D unresolved. Germline loops: CDR1 MGHRA, CDR2 YSYEKL. V was pared by 2 bases and J by 10 bases, with 11 bases between. The CDR3 runs 12 residues.

The chain carries TRBV1 and TRBJ2-5; the D call of TRBD2 is as the table states it, not checked on the DNA. TRBV1 is classified as a pseudogene. CDR3 size: 16 residues. CDR3 loop: CTSSQMVRGGVETQYF. The CDR3 coding sequence is TGCACCAGCAGCCAAATGGTTAGGGGGGGCGTGGAGACCCAGTACTTC.

CDR3 in amino acids: CAWSAGEGHSSNQPQHF. Here the CDR3 DNA reads TGTGCCTGGAGTGCCGGCGAGGGACACTCGAGCAATCAGCCCCAGCATTTT. The chain has TRBV30 and TRBJ1-5, with D possibly matching TRBD1 (6 bases). Trimming pared 1 base from V and 1 base from J, leaving 17 bases between. The V gene's germline CDR1 is GTSNPN and CDR2 SVGIG (reference sequence). The CDR3 is made up of 17 amino acids.

The V call is TRBV30, the J call TRBJ1-3; maybe TRBD1 (6 bases). The CDR3 is 15 residues long. Germline-derived CDR1 and CDR2 are GTSNPN and SVGIG (reference sequence). Trimming pared 4 bases from V and 2 bases from J, leaving 15 bases between. CDR3: CAWNRIRGPGNTIYF. CDR3 coding DNA: TGTGCCTGGAACCGCATCAGGGGACCTGGAAACACCATATATTTT.

The V call is TRBV11-2, the J call TRBJ1-2; 7 nucleotides line up with TRBD1. The CDR3 length is 15 residues. Germline V gene data show CDR1 as SGHAT and CDR2 as FQNNGV. The junction had 10 bases not matched to a gene; V was cut back by 5 bases and J by 4 bases. CDR3 region: CASSPPGGNSYGYTF. In DNA, the CDR3 is TGTGCCAGCAGCCCCCCAGGGGGTAATAGCTATGGCTACACCTTC. Variable domain in full (rest from reference TRBV11-2 and TRBJ1-2): EAGVAQSPRYKIIEKRQSVAFWCNPISGHATLYWYQQILGQGPKLLIQFQNNGVVDDSQLPKDRFSAERLKGVDSTLKIQPAKLEDSAVYLCASSPPGGNSYGYTFGSGTRLTVV.